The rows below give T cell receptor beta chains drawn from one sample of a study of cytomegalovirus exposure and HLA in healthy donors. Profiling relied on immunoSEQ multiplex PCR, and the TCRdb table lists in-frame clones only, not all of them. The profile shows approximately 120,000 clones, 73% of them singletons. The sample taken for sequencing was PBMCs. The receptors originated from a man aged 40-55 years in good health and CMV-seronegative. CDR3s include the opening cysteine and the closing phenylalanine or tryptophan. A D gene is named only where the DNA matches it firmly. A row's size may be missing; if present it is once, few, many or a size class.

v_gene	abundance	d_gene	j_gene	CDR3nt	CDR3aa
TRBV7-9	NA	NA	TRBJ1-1	TGTGCCAGCAACCCCGCGGACATCCCGAACACTGAAGCTTTCTTT	CASNPADIPNTEAFF
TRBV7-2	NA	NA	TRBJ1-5	TGTGCCAGCAGCTTACCGGGGATGAATCAGCCCCAGCATTTT	CASSLPGMNQPQHF
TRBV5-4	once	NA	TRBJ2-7	TGTGCCAGCAGCTTGGGACAGGGACTCACCTACGAGCAGTACTTC	CASSLGQGLTYEQYF
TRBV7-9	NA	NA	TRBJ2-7	TGTGCCAGCAGCTCCCGGGGAAGGCAAGACGAGCAGTACTTC	CASSSRGRQDEQYF
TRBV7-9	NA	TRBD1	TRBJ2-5	TGTGCCAGCAGCTTCCTCACGGGACAGGCGAAAGAGACCCAGTACTTC	CASSFLTGQAKETQYF
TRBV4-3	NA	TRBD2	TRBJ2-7	TGCGCCAGCAGCCGGGACTACTCTACCTACGAGCAGTACTTC	CASSRDYSTYEQYF
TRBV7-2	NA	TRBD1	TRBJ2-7	TGTGCCAGCAGCTTTAAAACAGGGGGCTTCTACGAGCAGTACTTC	CASSFKTGGFYEQYF
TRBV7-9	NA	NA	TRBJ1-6	TGTGCCAGCCGCCAGGGGCCTGGGGTGAATTCACCCCTCCACTTT	CASRQGPGVNSPLHF
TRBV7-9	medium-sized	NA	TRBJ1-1	TGTGCCAGCAGCTGGACATATCTGACTGAAGCTTTCTTT	CASSWTYLTEAFF
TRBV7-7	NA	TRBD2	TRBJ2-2	TGTGCTAGCAGCCCGGGACTAGCGAACACCGGGGAGCTGTTTTTT	CASSPGLANTGELFF
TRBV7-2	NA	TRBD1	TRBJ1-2	TGTGCCAGCAGCTTAGCCGGGACAGGGGGGATTTATGGCTACACCTTC	CASSLAGTGGIYGYTF
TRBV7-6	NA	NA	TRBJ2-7	TGTGCCAGCAGCTTAGCGGAGGGAGCCTACGAGCAGTACTTC	CASSLAEGAYEQYF
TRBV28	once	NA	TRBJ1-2	TGTGCCAGCATAGCCGTGCCCACCTCGATGCGTGGCTACACCTTC	CASIAVPTSMRGYTF
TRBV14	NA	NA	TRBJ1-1	TGTGCCAGCACCCTCGGGGAAGGCACTGAAGCTTTCTTT	CASTLGEGTEAFF
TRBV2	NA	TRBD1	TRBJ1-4	TGTGCCAGCAGTGAGGGGACAGCCGCAACTAATGAAAAACTGTTTTTT	CASSEGTAATNEKLFF
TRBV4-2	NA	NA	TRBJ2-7	TGTGCCAGCAGCCCGGGTCAGGGAAGCTCCTACGAGCAGTACTTC	CASSPGQGSSYEQYF
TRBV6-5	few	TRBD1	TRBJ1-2	TGTGCCAGCAGTTACTCTGGCAGGGGGCGCCGAGGCTACACCTTC	CASSYSGRGRRGYTF
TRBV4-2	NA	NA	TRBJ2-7	TGTGCCAGCAGCCCTTCGGACACCTACGAGCAGTACTTC	CASSPSDTYEQYF
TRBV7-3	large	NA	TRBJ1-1	TGTGCCAGCACAGAGGGGAGGGACACTGAAGCTTTCTTT	CASTEGRDTEAFF
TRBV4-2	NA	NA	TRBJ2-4	TGTGCCAGCAGCCAAGATTGGTTCGGGTCCACGACAGCCAAAAACATTCAGTACTTC	CASSQDWFGSTTAKNIQYF
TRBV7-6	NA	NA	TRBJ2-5	TGTGCCAGCAGCCCAGGGTCCCAAGAGACCCAGTACTTC	CASSPGSQETQYF
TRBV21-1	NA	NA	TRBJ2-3	TGTGCCAGCAAGAGGGAGTTTCCAGATACGCAGTATTTT	CASKREFPDTQYF
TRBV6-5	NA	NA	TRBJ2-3	TGTGCCAGCAGTTTGGACACAGGCACGCAGTATTTT	CASSLDTGTQYF
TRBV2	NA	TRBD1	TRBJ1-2	TGTGCCAGCAGTGAAGCGCTCGGCAGGGGGCAAGGCTACACCTTC	CASSEALGRGQGYTF
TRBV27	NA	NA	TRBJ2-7	TGTGCCAGCAGTTTTGACAGAGCCTACGAGCAGTACTTC	CASSFDRAYEQYF
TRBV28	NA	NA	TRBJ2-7	TGTGCCAGCAGTTTTCTACAGGGTCGGCACGAGCAGTACTTC	CASSFLQGRHEQYF
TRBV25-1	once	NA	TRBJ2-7	TGTGCCAGCAGTGAATCCCTCTCCTACGAGCAGTACTTC	CASSESLSYEQYF
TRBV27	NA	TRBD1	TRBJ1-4	TGTGCCAGCAGTTTATCGGGGGACAGGGGATTCACTAATGAAAAACTGTTTTTT	CASSLSGDRGFTNEKLFF
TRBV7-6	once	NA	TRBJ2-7	TGTGCCAGCAGCTTAAAGGGGGGGGCCGGCTACGAGCAGTACTTC	CASSLKGGAGYEQYF
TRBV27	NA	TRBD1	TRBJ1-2	TGTGCCAGCAGTTCGGGACAGGCTACCTCGGGCTATGGCTACACCTTC	CASSSGQATSGYGYTF
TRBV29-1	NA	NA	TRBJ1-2	TGCAGCGTCCTCGGCCGGACAAGGAATGGCTACCCCTTC	CSVLGRTRNGYPF
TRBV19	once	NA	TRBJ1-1	TGTGCCAGTAGTACCACAGGGTGGGTTGAAGCTTTCTTT	CASSTTGWVEAFF
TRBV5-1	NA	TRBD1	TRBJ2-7	TGCGCCAGCAGCTTGGACCCGGGACAGGGAGCCTACGAGCAGTACTTC	CASSLDPGQGAYEQYF
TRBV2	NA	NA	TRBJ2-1	TGTGCCAGCAGGGCCACGCCCGGGGGCAGGGGGAATGAGCAGTTCTTC	CASRATPGGRGNEQFF
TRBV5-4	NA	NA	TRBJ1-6	TGTGCCAGCAGCCCCATGGGCAGGGTTGGTTCACCCCTCCACTTT	CASSPMGRVGSPLHF
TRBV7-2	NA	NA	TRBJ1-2	TGTGCCAGCAGCCCTAACCCCTATGGCTACACCTTC	CASSPNPYGYTF
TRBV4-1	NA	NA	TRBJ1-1	TGCGCCAGCAGCCAAGAAACACCTCCGACAGGGAACACTGAAGCTTTCTTT	CASSQETPPTGNTEAFF
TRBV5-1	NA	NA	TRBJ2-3	TGCGCCAGCAGCGGCGCACCGTCGGGAAACACAGATACGCAGTATTTT	CASSGAPSGNTDTQYF
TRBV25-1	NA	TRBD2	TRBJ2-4	TGTGCCAGCAGTGAACCCGGGGGGGCCAAAAACATTCAGTACTTC	CASSEPGGAKNIQYF
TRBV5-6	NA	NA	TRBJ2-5	TGTGCCAGCAGCACAACCCTCCAAGAGACCCAGTACTTC	CASSTTLQETQYF
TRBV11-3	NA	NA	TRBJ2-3	TGTGCCAGCAGTAGCGGTGACACAGATACGCAGTATTTT	CASSSGDTDTQYF
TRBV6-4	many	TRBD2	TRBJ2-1	TGTGCCAGCAGTGATCAACTAGCGGGGAACAATGAGCAGTTCTTC	CASSDQLAGNNEQFF
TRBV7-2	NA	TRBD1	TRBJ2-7	TGTGCCAGCAGCTTAGGACAGGGGCTCTCCTACGAGCAGTACTTC	CASSLGQGLSYEQYF
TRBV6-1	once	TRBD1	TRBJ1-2	TGTGCCAGCAGTTTGGACAGGGGATCGTATGGCTACACCTTC	CASSLDRGSYGYTF
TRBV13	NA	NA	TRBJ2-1	TGTGCCAGCAGCGCCGGGGGGCCCTACAATGAGCAGTTCTTC	CASSAGGPYNEQFF
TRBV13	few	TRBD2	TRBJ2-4	TGTGCCAGCAGCACCTCCCTGGGAGCGGGGGGTGCCAAAAACATTCAGTACTTC	CASSTSLGAGGAKNIQYF
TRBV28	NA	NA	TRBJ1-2	TGTGCCAGCAGCCCTGGACATTTCATCTATGGCTACACCTTC	CASSPGHFIYGYTF
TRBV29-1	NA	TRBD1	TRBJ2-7	TGCAGCGTCCGACAGGGGATAGGGGAGCAGTACTTC	CSVRQGIGEQYF
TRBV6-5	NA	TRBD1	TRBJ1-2	TGTGCCAGCAGTGCCATCACAGGGGATGTCTATGGCTACACCTTC	CASSAITGDVYGYTF
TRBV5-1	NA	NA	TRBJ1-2	TGCGCCAGCAGCTTGGACGGGATCCTCTATGGCTACACCTTC	CASSLDGILYGYTF
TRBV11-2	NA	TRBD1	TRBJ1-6	TGTGCCAGCAGCTCGACAGGGTATAATTCACCCCTCCACTTT	CASSSTGYNSPLHF
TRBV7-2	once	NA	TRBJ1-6	TGTGCCAGCAGCTTAGTCGGGTGGTCTTCACCCCTCCACTTT	CASSLVGWSSPLHF
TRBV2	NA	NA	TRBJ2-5	TGTGCCAGCAGGAAGATACCGGTCCAAGAGACCCAGTACTTC	CASRKIPVQETQYF
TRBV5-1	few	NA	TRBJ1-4	TGCGCCAGCAGCTCTGAGGCTAATGAAAAACTGTTTTTT	CASSSEANEKLFF
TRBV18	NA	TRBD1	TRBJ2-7	TGTGCCAGCTCATCGGGACAGGGGTTCTACGAGCAGTACTTC	CASSSGQGFYEQYF
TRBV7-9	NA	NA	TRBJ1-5	TGTTCCAGCAGCTCGCTTAGAGGGCCCCAGCATTTT	CSSSSLRGPQHF
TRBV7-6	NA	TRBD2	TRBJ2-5	TGTGCCAGCACCCTAGCGGGGGGGCGGGAGACCCAGTACTTC	CASTLAGGRETQYF
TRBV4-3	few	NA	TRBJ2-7	TGCGCCAGCAGCCCCCGGCTAGCGAACCCCTACGAGCAGTACTTC	CASSPRLANPYEQYF
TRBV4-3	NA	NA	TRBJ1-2	TGCGCCAGCAGCCATCGGAGTGGTGGCTACACCTTC	CASSHRSGGYTF